A selection of T cell receptor beta chains follows, all from one sample in a study of T cell responses to AZD1222 COVID-19 vaccine. TCRdb's table, derived via immunoSEQ multiplex PCR, lists solely in-frame clones and lacks some. This table has 150,000 or so clones, approximately 92% appearing once. Here the sequenced sample was peripheral blood, taken on day 0 of AZD1222 vaccination. The receptors were sampled from an adult in good health. Each CDR3 is given with its conserved first and last residue. The D gene is left open where the match is weak. Clone size appears in some rows only: once, few, many, or a class for an expanded clone.

abundance: -
d_gene: -
v_gene: TRBV19
j_gene: TRBJ1-2
CDR3aa: CASTPAGEGGYTF
CDR3nt: TGTGCCAGTACCCCGGCGGGCGAGGGTGGCTACACCTTC

abundance: once
d_gene: -
v_gene: TRBV29-1
j_gene: TRBJ1-1
CDR3aa: CSVESRLTNTEAFF
CDR3nt: TGCAGCGTTGAATCGCGACTTACGAACACTGAAGCTTTCTTT

abundance: -
d_gene: -
v_gene: TRBV7-2
j_gene: TRBJ2-2
CDR3aa: CASSLAGRQNTGELFF
CDR3nt: TGTGCCAGCAGCTTAGCGGGACGACAGAACACCGGGGAGCTGTTTTTT

abundance: -
d_gene: -
v_gene: TRBV5-1
j_gene: TRBJ1-1
CDR3aa: CASSLGQINTEAFF
CDR3nt: TGCGCCAGCAGCTTAGGGCAGATAAACACTGAAGCTTTCTTT

abundance: -
d_gene: TRBD2
v_gene: TRBV3-1/TRBV3-2
j_gene: TRBJ2-7
CDR3aa: CASSQSGGAHEQYF
CDR3nt: TGTGCCAGCAGCCAAAGCGGGGGGGCTCACGAGCAGTACTTC

abundance: -
d_gene: -
v_gene: TRBV7-8
j_gene: TRBJ2-6
CDR3aa: CASSFVSGSGANVLTF
CDR3nt: TGTGCCAGCAGTTTCGTTAGCGGCTCTGGGGCCAACGTCCTGACTTTC

abundance: -
d_gene: -
v_gene: TRBV15
j_gene: TRBJ1-2
CDR3aa: CATSRDGYGYTF
CDR3nt: TGTGCCACCAGCAGAGATGGCTATGGCTACACCTTC

abundance: -
d_gene: -
v_gene: TRBV11-2
j_gene: TRBJ2-6
CDR3aa: CASSLMGSGANVLTF
CDR3nt: TGTGCCAGCAGCTTGATGGGGAGCGGGGCCAACGTCCTGACTTTC

abundance: -
d_gene: -
v_gene: TRBV2
j_gene: TRBJ1-1
CDR3aa: CASTGNTEAFF
CDR3nt: TGTGCCAGCACAGGGAACACTGAAGCTTTCTTT

abundance: -
d_gene: -
v_gene: TRBV7-2
j_gene: TRBJ2-3
CDR3aa: CASSSRAGWNTDTQYF
CDR3nt: TGTGCCAGCAGCTCCCGGGCGGGTTGGAACACAGATACGCAGTATTTT

abundance: -
d_gene: -
v_gene: TRBV7-9
j_gene: TRBJ2-2
CDR3aa: CASSLADTGELFF
CDR3nt: TGTGCCAGCAGCTTGGCCGACACCGGGGAGCTGTTTTTT

abundance: -
d_gene: -
v_gene: TRBV28
j_gene: TRBJ1-5
CDR3aa: CASSFGRGSNQPQHF
CDR3nt: TGTGCCAGCAGTTTCGGGCGGGGTAGCAATCAGCCCCAGCATTTT

abundance: -
d_gene: -
v_gene: TRBV30
j_gene: TRBJ2-3
CDR3aa: CAWSVPSTGDTQYF
CDR3nt: TGTGCCTGGAGTGTCCCCTCCACTGGGGATACGCAGTATTTT

abundance: few
d_gene: -
v_gene: TRBV4-1
j_gene: TRBJ1-1
CDR3aa: CASSQHLNGLNTEAFF
CDR3nt: TGCGCCAGCAGCCAACACCTCAACGGCCTGAACACTGAAGCTTTCTTT

abundance: -
d_gene: TRBD1
v_gene: TRBV18
j_gene: TRBJ2-7
CDR3aa: CASSTDRGVGEQYF
CDR3nt: TGTGCCAGCTCAACCGACAGGGGCGTGGGCGAGCAGTACTTC

abundance: -
d_gene: -
v_gene: TRBV3-1/TRBV3-2
j_gene: TRBJ2-1
CDR3aa: CASSYDRGGGREQFF
CDR3nt: TGTGCCAGCAGTTACGACAGGGGCGGGGGAAGAGAGCAGTTCTTC

abundance: once
d_gene: -
v_gene: TRBV24-1
j_gene: TRBJ2-7
CDR3aa: CATSASDTFYEQYF
CDR3nt: TGTGCCACCAGTGCCTCAGACACCTTCTACGAGCAGTACTTC

abundance: -
d_gene: -
v_gene: TRBV6-5
j_gene: TRBJ2-2
CDR3aa: CASRSTGELFF
CDR3nt: TGTGCCAGCAGGTCAACCGGGGAGCTGTTTTTT

abundance: once
d_gene: TRBD2
v_gene: TRBV7-2
j_gene: TRBJ2-2
CDR3aa: CASSPQGLAGGLNTGELFF
CDR3nt: TGTGCCAGCAGCCCTCAAGGGCTGGCGGGGGGGCTGAACACCGGGGAGCTGTTTTTT

abundance: -
d_gene: TRBD2
v_gene: TRBV5-4
j_gene: TRBJ2-3
CDR3aa: CASSLDLAGGTDTQYF
CDR3nt: TGTGCCAGCAGCTTGGATCTAGCGGGAGGCACAGATACGCAGTATTTT

abundance: -
d_gene: -
v_gene: TRBV3-1/TRBV3-2
j_gene: TRBJ2-3
CDR3aa: CASSQAATDTQYF
CDR3nt: TGTGCCAGCAGCCAAGCCGCCACAGATACGCAGTATTTT

abundance: -
d_gene: -
v_gene: TRBV2
j_gene: TRBJ2-7
CDR3aa: CASREAYEQYF
CDR3nt: TGTGCCAGCAGAGAAGCTTACGAGCAGTACTTC

abundance: -
d_gene: -
v_gene: TRBV5-1
j_gene: TRBJ2-7
CDR3aa: CASSIDTSYEQYF
CDR3nt: TGCGCCAGCAGCATAGACACGTCCTACGAGCAGTACTTC

abundance: -
d_gene: -
v_gene: TRBV28
j_gene: TRBJ1-2
CDR3aa: CASSSPAQGKKRF
CDR3nt: TGTGCCAGCAGTTCGCCCGCTCAGGGAAAGAAACGCTTC

abundance: -
d_gene: TRBD1
v_gene: TRBV5-6
j_gene: TRBJ2-7
CDR3aa: CASSGTSDRETFYEQYF
CDR3nt: TGTGCCAGCAGCGGGACTTCGGACAGGGAAACCTTCTACGAGCAGTACTTC

abundance: -
d_gene: -
v_gene: TRBV29-1
j_gene: TRBJ2-1
CDR3aa: CSVRQAEGEQFF
CDR3nt: TGCAGCGTCCGACAAGCGGAAGGAGAGCAGTTCTTC

abundance: once
d_gene: -
v_gene: TRBV10-2
j_gene: TRBJ2-1
CDR3aa: CASTGGDSSYNEQFF
CDR3nt: TGCGCCAGCACGGGAGGGGACAGCTCCTACAATGAGCAGTTCTTC

abundance: -
d_gene: TRBD1
v_gene: TRBV30
j_gene: TRBJ1-1
CDR3aa: CAWVLGTGRGEAFF
CDR3nt: TGTGCCTGGGTCCTGGGGACAGGGAGGGGGGAAGCTTTCTTT